This TCR beta chain originates from a study of CD4 and CD8 cells across lung adenocarcinoma regions. TCRdb re-analysed the PCR reads in MiXCR, keeping a single row per CDR3 protein. Of tens of thousands of distinct CDR3 sequences in the sample, 40% to 50% were seen once. Germline CDR1 reads MNHEY; CDR2 reads SVGAGI. With 2 bases removed from V and 7 bases from J, the gap between germline ends came to 14 bases. The CDR3 is made up of 15 amino acids. Donors had localized lung adenocarcinoma, a non-small cell lung cancer. The TCR originated in a male donor with lung adenocarcinoma. The CD4 and CD8 labels of this study may be unreliable. Material for sequencing was CD8+ T cells from the center of a lung tumor. The rearrangement links TRBV6-5 to TRBJ1-4; maybe TRBD1 (6 bases). The DNA for the CDR3 is TGTGCCAGCAGTTACAGTTGGGGGGGCTCTGAAAAACTGTTTTTT. Translation: CASSYSWGGSEKLFF.